This TCR beta chain was identified during a study of blood T cell repertoires in COVID-19. Study information: Samples taken during acute and convalescent COVID-19 were collected in the United States, Italy and Spain.

In the original processing: Reference gene primer amplification gave estimated nucleated cell counts. Profiled with immunoSEQ multiplex PCR; TCRdb holds only in-frame clones, not every one. The DNA gave D and trimming, while V, J and clone size come from that table. The sample has approximately 52,000 clones; around 91% are singletons. The junction had 4 bases not matched to a gene; V was cut back by 5 bases and J by 1 base. The germline V gene encodes CDR1 SNHLY and CDR2 FYNNEI. The CDR3 totals 14 residues. Sequencing used peripheral blood. This sequence joins TRBV2 and TRBJ1-1; 7 bases line up with TRBD1. The TCR originated in a human donor in a cohort sampled during active COVID-19. The CDR3 loop reads CASSPDRANTEAFF. CDR3 sequence (DNA): TGTGCCAGCAGTCCTGACAGGGCGAACACTGAAGCTTTCTTT.